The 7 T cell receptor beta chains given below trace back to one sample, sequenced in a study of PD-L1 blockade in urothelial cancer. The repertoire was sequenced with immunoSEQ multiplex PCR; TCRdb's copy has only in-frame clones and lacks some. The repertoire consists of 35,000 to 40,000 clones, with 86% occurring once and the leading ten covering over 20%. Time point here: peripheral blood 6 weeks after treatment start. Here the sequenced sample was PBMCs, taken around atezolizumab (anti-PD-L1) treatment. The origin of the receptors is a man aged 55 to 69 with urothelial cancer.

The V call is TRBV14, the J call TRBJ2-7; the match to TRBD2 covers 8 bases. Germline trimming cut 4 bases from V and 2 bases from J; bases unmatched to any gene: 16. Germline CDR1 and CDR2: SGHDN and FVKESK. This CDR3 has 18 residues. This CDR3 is CASSRGASGPTGPYEQYF. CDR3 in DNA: TGTGCCAGCAGCCGAGGAGCTAGCGGGCCAACGGGCCCCTACGAGCAGTACTTC. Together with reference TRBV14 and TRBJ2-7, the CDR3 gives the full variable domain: EAGVTQFPSHSVIEKGQTVTLRCDPISGHDNLYWYRRVMGKEIKFLLHFVKESKQDESGMPNNRFLAERTGGTYSTLKVQPAELEDSGVYFCASSRGASGPTGPYEQYFGPGTRLTVT.

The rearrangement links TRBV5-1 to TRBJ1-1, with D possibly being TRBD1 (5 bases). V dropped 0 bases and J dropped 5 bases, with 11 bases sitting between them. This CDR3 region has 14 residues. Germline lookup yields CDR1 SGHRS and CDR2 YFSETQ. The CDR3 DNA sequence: TGCGCCAGCAGCTTGGCAGGGCAGAGGACTGAAGCTTTCTTT. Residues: CASSLAGQRTEAFF. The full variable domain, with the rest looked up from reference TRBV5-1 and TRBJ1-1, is KAGVTQTPRYLIKTRGQQVTLSCSPISGHRSVSWYQQTPGQGLQFLFEYFSETQRNKGNFPGRFSGRQFSNSRSEMNVSTLELGDSALYLCASSLAGQRTEAFFGQGTRLTVV.

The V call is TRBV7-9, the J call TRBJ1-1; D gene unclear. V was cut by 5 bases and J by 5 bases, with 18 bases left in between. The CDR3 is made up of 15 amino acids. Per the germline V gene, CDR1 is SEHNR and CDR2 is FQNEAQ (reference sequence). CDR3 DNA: TGTGCCAGCAGCCCCTTTTCGTCATCCGGGACTGAAGCTTTCTTT. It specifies CASSPFSSSGTEAFF. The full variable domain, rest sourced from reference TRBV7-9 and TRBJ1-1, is DTGVSQNPRHKITKRGQNVTFRCDPISEHNRLYWYRQTLGQGPEFLTYFQNEAQLEKSRLLSDRFSAERPKGSFSTLEIQRTEQGDSAMYLCASSPFSSSGTEAFFGQGTRLTVV.

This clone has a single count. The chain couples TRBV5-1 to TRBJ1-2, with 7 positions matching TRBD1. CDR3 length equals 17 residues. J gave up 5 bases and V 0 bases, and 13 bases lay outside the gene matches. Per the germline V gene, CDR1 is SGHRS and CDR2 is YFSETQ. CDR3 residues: CASSLAGVVGGQYGYTF. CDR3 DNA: TGCGCCAGCAGCTTGGCAGGGGTTGTAGGGGGACAGTATGGCTACACCTTC.

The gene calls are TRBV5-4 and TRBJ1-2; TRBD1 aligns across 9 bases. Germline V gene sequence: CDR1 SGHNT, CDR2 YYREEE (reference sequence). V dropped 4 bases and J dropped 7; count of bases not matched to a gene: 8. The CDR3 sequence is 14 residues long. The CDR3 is CASSVEQGAGGYTF. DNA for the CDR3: TGTGCCAGCAGCGTAGAACAGGGGGCCGGTGGCTACACCTTC.

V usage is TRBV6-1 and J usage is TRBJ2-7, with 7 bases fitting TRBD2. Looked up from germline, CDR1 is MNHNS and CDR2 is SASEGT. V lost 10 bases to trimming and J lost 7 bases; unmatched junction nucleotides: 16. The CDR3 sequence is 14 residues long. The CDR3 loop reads CATNMVSGAGEQYF. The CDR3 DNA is TGTGCCACCAATATGGTATCCGGAGCGGGGGAGCAGTACTTC.

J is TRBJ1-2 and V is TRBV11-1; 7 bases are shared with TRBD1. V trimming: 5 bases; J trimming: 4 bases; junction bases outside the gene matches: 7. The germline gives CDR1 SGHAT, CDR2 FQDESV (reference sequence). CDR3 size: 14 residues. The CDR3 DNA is TGTGCCAGCAGCCCGAGGGGGCGCGGCTATGGCTACACCTTC. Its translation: CASSPRGRGYGYTF.